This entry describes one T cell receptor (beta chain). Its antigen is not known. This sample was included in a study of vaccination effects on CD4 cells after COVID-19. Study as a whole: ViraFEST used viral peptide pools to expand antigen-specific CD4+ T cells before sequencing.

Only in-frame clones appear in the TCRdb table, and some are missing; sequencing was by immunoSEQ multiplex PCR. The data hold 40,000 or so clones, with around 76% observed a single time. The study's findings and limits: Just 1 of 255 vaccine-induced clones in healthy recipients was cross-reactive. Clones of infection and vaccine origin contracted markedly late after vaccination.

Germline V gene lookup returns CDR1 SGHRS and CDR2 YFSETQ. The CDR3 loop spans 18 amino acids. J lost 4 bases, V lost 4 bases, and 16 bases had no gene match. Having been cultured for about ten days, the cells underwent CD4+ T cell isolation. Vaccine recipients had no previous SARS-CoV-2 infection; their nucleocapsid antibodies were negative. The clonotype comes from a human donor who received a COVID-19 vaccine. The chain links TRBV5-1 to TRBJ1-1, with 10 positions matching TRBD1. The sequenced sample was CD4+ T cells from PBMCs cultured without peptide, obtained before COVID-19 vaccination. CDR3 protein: CASSPLMWTGGFVTEAFF. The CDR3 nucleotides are TGCGCCAGCAGCCCCTTGATGTGGACAGGGGGGTTTGTCACTGAAGCTTTCTTT.